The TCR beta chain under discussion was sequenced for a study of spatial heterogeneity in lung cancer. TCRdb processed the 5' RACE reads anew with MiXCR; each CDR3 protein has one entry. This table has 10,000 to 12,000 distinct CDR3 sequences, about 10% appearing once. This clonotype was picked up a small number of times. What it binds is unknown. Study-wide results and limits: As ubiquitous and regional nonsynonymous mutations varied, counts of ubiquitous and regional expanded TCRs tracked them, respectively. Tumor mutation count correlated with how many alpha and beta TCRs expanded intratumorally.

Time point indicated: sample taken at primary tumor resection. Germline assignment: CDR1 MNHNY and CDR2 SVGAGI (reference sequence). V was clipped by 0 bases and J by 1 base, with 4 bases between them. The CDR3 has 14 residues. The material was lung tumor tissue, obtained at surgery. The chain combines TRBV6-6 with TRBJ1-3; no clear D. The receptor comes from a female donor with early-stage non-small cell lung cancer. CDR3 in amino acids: CASSYSGSGNTIYF. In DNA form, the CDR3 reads TGTGCCAGCAGTTACTCAGGGTCTGGAAACACCATATATTTT.